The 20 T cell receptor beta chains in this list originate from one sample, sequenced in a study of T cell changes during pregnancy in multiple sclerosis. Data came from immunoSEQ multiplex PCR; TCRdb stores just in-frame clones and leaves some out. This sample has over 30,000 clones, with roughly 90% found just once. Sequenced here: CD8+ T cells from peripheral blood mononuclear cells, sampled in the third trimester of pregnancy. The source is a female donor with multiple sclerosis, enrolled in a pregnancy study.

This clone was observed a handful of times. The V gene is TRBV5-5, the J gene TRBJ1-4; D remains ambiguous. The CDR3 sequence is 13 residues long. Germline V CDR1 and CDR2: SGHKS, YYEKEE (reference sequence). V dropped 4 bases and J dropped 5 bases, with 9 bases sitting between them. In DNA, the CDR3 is TGTGCCAGCAGCCGTGATCTAAATGAAAAACTGTTTTTT. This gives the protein CASSRDLNEKLFF.

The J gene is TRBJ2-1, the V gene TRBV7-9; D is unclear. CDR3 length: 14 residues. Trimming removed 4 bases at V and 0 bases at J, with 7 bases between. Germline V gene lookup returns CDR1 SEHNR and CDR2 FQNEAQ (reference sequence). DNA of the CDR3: TGTGCCAGCAGCTGGCAGGCCTCCTACAATGAGCAGTTCTTC. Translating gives CASSWQASYNEQFF.

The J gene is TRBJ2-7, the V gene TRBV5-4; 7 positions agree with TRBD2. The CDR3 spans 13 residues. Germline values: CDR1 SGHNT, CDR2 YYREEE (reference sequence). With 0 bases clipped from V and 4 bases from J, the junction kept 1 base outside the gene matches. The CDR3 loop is CASSLVGGYEQYF. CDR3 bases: TGTGCCAGCAGCTTGGTCGGGGGGTACGAGCAGTACTTC.

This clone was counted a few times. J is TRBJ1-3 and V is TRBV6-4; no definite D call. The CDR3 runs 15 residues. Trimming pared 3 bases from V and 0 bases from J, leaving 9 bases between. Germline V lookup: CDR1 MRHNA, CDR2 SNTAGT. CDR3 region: CASSETSDSGNTIYF. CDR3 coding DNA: TGTGCCAGCAGTGAGACATCGGACTCTGGAAACACCATATATTTT.

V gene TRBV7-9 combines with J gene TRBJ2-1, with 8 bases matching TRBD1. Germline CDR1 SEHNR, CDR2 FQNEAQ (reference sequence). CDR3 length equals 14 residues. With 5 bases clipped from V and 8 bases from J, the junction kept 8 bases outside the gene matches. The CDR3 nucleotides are TGTGCCAGCAGCGGGGACAGGTCAATCGATGAGCAGTTCTTC. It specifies CASSGDRSIDEQFF.

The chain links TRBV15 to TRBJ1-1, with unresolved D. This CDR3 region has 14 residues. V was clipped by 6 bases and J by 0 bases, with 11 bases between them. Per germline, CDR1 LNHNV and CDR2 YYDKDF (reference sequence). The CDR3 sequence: CATSSRGMNTEAFF. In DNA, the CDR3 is TGTGCCACCAGTAGCAGAGGGATGAACACTGAAGCTTTCTTT.

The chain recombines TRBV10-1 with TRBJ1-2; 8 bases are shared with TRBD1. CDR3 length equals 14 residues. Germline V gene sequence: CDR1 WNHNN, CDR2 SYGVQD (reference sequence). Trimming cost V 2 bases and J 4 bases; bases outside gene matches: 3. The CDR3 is CASSEQGAGYGYTF. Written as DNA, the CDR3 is TGCGCCAGCAGTGAGCAGGGGGCCGGCTATGGCTACACCTTC.

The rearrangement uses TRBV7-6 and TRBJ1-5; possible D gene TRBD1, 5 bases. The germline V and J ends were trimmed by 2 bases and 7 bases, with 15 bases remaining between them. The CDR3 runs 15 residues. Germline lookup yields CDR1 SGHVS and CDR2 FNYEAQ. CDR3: CASSLSSGDGQPQHF. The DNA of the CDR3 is TGTGCCAGCAGCTTATCCTCGGGGGATGGGCAGCCCCAGCATTTT.

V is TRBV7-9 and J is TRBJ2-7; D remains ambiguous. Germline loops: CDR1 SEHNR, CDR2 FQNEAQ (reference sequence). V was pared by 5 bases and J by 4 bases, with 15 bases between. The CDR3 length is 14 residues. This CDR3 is CASSGDEYTYEQYF. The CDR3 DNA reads TGTGCCAGCAGCGGAGACGAGTACACTTACGAGCAGTACTTC.

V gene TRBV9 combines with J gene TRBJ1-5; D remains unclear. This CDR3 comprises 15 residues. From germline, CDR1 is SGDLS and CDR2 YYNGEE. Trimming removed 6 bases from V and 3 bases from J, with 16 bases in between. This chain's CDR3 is CASNPSGSINQPQHF. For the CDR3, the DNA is TGTGCCAGCAACCCGTCGGGGAGTATCAATCAGCCCCAGCATTTT.

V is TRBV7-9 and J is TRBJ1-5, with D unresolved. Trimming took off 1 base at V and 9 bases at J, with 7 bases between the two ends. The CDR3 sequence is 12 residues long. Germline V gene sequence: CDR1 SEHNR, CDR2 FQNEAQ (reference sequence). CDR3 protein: CASSLGSRPQHF. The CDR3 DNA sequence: TGTGCCAGCAGCTTAGGCTCGCGGCCCCAGCATTTT. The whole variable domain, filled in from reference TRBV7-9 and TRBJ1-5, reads DTGVSQNPRHKITKRGQNVTFRCDPISEHNRLYWYRQTLGQGPEFLTYFQNEAQLEKSRLLSDRFSAERPKGSFSTLEIQRTEQGDSAMYLCASSLGSRPQHFGDGTRLSIL.

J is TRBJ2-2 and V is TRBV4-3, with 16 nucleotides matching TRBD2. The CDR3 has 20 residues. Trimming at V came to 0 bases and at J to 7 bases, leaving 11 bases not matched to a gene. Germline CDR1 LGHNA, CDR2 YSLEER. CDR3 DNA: TGCGCCAGCAGCCAAGAGCCGGGACTAGCGGGGGGGCCCGGAGGCGGGGAGCTGTTTTTT. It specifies CASSQEPGLAGGPGGGELFF.

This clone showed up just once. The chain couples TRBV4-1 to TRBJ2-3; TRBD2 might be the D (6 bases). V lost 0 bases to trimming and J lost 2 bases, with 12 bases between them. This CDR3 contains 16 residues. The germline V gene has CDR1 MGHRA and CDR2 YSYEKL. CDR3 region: CASSQELAWTTDTQYF. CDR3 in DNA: TGCGCCAGCAGCCAAGAACTAGCATGGACCACAGATACGCAGTATTTT.

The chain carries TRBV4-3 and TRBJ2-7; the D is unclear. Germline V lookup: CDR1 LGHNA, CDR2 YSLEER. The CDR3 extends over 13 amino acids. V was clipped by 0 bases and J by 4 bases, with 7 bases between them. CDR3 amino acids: CASSQDPRYEQYF. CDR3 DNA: TGCGCCAGCAGCCAAGACCCGAGGTACGAGCAGTACTTC.

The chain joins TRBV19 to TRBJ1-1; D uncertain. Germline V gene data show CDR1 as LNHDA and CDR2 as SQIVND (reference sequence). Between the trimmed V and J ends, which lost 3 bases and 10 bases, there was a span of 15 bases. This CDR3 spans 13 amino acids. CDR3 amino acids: CASSISFQPGAFF. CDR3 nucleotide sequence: TGTGCCAGTAGTATTAGCTTTCAGCCTGGAGCTTTCTTT.

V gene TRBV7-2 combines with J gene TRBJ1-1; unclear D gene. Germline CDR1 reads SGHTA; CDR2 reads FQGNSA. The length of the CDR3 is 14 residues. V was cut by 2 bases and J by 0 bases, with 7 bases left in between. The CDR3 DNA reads TGTGCCAGCAGCTTACAAACACTGAACACTGAAGCTTTCTTT. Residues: CASSLQTLNTEAFF.

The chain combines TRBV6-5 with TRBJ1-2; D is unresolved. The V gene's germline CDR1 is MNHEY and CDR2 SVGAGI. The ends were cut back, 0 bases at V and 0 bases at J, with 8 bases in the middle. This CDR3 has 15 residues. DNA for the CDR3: TGTGCCAGCAGTTACTCCGAGGGAACTAACTATGGCTACACCTTC. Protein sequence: CASSYSEGTNYGYTF.

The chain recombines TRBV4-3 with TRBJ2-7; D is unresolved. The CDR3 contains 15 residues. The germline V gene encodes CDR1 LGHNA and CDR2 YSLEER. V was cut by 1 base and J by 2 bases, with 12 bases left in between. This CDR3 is CASSQGDGATYEQYF. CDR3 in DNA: TGCGCCAGCAGCCAAGGAGACGGAGCTACCTACGAGCAGTACTTC.

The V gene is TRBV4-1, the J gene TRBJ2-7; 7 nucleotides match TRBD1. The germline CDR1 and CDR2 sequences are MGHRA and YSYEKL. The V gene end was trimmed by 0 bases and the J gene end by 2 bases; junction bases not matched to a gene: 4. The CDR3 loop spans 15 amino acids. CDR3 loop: CASSQDLQGPYEQYF. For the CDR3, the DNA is TGCGCCAGCAGCCAAGATCTACAGGGGCCCTACGAGCAGTACTTC.

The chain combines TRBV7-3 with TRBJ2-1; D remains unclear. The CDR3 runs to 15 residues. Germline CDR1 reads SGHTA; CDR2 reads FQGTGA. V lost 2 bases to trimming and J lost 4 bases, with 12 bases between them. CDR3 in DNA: TGTGCCAGCAGCTTAGAACTACCGCCATACAATGAGCAGTTCTTC. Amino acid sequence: CASSLELPPYNEQFF.